Below, 8 T cell receptor beta chains from the same sample are listed, as sequenced in a study of blood T cell repertoires in COVID-19. Data came from immunoSEQ multiplex PCR; TCRdb stores just in-frame clones and leaves some out. Among over 80,000 clones listed, about 88% were seen once. What was sequenced was peripheral blood. These receptors were taken from an elderly woman with acute or convalescent COVID-19.

This clone was found once. The J gene is TRBJ1-1, the V gene TRBV4-3; no reliable D call. Germline CDR1 reads LGHNA; CDR2 reads YSLEER. Trimming removed 0 bases from V and 0 bases from J, with 8 bases in between. The CDR3 totals 15 residues. The CDR3 DNA follows: TGCGCCAGCAGCCAAGATCCGCTAATGAACACTGAAGCTTTCTTT. This encodes CASSQDPLMNTEAFF.

As regards this clone: The same CDR3 arises from other DNA sequences in this sample as well. V usage is TRBV14 and J usage is TRBJ2-1, with D possibly matching TRBD2 (5 bases). CDR3 size: 13 residues. The ends were cut back, 1 base at V and 6 bases at J, with 7 bases in the middle. Germline V gives CDR1 SGHDN, CDR2 FVKESK. The CDR3 loop reads CASSQVRGNEQFF. The CDR3 DNA is TGTGCCAGCAGCCAAGTCCGGGGCAATGAGCAGTTCTTC.

The V call is TRBV19, the J call TRBJ2-1; D ambiguous. The CDR3 spans 11 residues. Deletions cut 5 bases from V and 10 bases from J, with 9 bases between. The germline CDR1 and CDR2 sequences are LNHDA and SQIVND (reference sequence). CDR3 residues: CASSGWAEQFF. The CDR3 DNA reads as TGTGCCAGTAGTGGCTGGGCAGAGCAGTTCTTC.

The V call is TRBV5-6, the J call TRBJ2-7; 10 bases map to TRBD2. The CDR3 runs 14 residues. Germline V gene sequence: CDR1 SGHDT, CDR2 YYEEEE. V shed 4 bases, J shed 3 bases, and the junction held 4 bases outside the gene matches. The CDR3 here is CASSKGLASYEQYF. The CDR3 bases are TGTGCCAGCAGCAAGGGACTAGCGAGCTACGAGCAGTACTTC.

This chain joins TRBV4-3 and TRBJ1-2, with D tentatively TRBD1 (5 bases). The ends were cut back, 0 bases at V and 7 bases at J, with 15 bases in the middle. The CDR3 contains 15 residues. Germline CDR1 is LGHNA and CDR2 is YSLEER. CDR3 in DNA: TGCGCCAGCAGCCAAGACGTCCAGGGTGTAGGTGGCTACACCTTC. Translation: CASSQDVQGVGGYTF.

The rearrangement joins TRBV24-1 to TRBJ2-5; 7 bases align to TRBD2. Germline V gives CDR1 KGHDR, CDR2 SFDVKD. V was clipped by 2 bases and J by 1 base; unmatched bases: 3. This CDR3 contains 15 residues. For the CDR3, the DNA is TGTGCCACCAGTGATTCCCGGGGGGTCCAAGAGACCCAGTACTTC. Its translation is CATSDSRGVQETQYF.

V is TRBV30 and J is TRBJ1-1, with 9 bases fitting TRBD1. Germline V lookup: CDR1 GTSNPN, CDR2 SVGIG (reference sequence). The CDR3 consists of 14 residues. The V gene end was trimmed by 6 bases and the J gene end by 1 base; junction bases not matched to a gene: 6. In nucleotides, the CDR3 is TGTGCCTGTCAAGGACAGGGGCCGAACACTGAAGCTTTCTTT. It specifies CACQGQGPNTEAFF.

The chain recombines TRBV27 with TRBJ1-1, with D possibly being TRBD1 (5 bases). The CDR3 covers 14 residues. Germline V gene sequence: CDR1 MNHEY, CDR2 SMNVEV (reference sequence). V lost 2 bases to trimming and J lost 7 bases, with 14 bases between them. In nucleotides, the CDR3 is TGTGCCAGCAGTTTAACTGGGGACTTGGGTGAAGCTTTCTTT. Its protein product is CASSLTGDLGEAFF.